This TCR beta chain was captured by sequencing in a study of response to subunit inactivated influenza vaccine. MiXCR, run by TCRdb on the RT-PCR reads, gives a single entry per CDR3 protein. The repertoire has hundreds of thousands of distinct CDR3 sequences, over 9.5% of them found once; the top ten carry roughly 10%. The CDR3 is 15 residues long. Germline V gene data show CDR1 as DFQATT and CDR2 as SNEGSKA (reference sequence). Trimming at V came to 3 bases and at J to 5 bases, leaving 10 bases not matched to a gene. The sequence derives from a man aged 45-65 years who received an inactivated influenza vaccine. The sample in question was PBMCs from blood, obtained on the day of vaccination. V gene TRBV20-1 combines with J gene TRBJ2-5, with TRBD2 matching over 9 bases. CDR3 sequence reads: CSASRREGFGETQYF. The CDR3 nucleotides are TGCAGTGCTAGTCGGCGGGAGGGTTTCGGGGAGACCCAGTACTTC.